This T cell receptor beta chain is from a study of STAT5B mutations in CD4+ large granular lymphocyte leukemia. Findings and caveats of the study: Patient CD4-sorted repertoires looked more clonal than healthy CD4+ repertoires, even without putative leukemic clones.

CDR1 is MNHEY and CDR2 is SVGAGI in the germline V gene. The CDR3 is made up of 14 amino acids. V was pared by 0 bases and J by 4 bases, with 7 bases between. TCRdb keeps only in-frame clones here, not all; method: immunoSEQ multiplex PCR. In the table there are about 45,000 clones, around 86% of which are singletons. In the case of this clone: The antigen remains undetermined.

The source material was CD4+ T cells from blood buffy coats. The sequence was obtained from a human donor in good health. The chain uses TRBV6-5 and TRBJ1-5; no clear D gene. The CDR3 DNA sequence: TGTGCCAGCAGTTACTCCAGCAAAAATCAGCCCCAGCATTTT. It is translated as CASSYSSKNQPQHF.